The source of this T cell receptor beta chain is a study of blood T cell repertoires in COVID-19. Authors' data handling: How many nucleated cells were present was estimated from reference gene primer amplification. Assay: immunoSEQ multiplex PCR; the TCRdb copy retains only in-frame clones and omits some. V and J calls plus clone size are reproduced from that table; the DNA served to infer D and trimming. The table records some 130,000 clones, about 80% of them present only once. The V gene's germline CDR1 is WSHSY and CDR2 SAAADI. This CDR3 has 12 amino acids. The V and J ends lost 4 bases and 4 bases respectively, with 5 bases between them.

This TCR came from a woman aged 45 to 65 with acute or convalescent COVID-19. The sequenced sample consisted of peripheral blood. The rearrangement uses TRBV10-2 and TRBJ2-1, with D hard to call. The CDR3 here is CASSGQYNEQFF. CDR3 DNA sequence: TGCGCCAGCAGTGGGCAGTACAATGAGCAGTTCTTC.